These T cell receptor beta chains were read from a single sample in a study of blood T cells in healthy people across ages. TCRdb independently ran MiXCR on the 5' RACE reads; one entry per CDR3 protein. In the table there are about 1.4 million distinct CDR3 sequences, approximately 59% of which are singletons. The sequencing sample was made of blood. The receptor source for this set is a man aged 18 to 30 in good health. CDR3s include the opening cysteine and the closing phenylalanine or tryptophan. The D gene is left open where the match is weak. The size field is filled for only some rows; it gives once, few, many or a size class.

>TRBJ2-7|TRBV27|NA|TRBD1
CASSLLDREIYEQYF
TGTGCCAGCAGTTTACTGGACAGGGAGATCTACGAGCAGTACTTC
>TRBJ2-7|TRBV7-9|NA|NA
CASSLDPRSYEQYF
TGTGCCAGCAGCTTAGATCCCCGGTCCTACGAGCAGTACTTC
>TRBJ2-7|TRBV4-2|NA|TRBD1
CASSPEGTGKSSYEQYF
TGTGCCAGCAGCCCTGAAGGGACAGGCAAGAGCTCCTACGAGCAGTACTTC
>TRBJ1-2|TRBV4-3|NA|TRBD1
CASSLDTGDGGYTF
TGCGCCAGCAGCCTCGATACAGGGGACGGAGGCTACACCTTC
>TRBJ2-1|TRBV6-1|NA|NA
CASRRRDYNEQFF
TGTGCCAGCCGGCGGCGGGACTACAATGAGCAGTTCTTC
>TRBJ2-7|TRBV6-2/TRBV6-3|once|NA
CASSYRARGEDEQYF
TGTGCCAGCAGTTACCGGGCCAGGGGGGAAGACGAGCAGTACTTC
>TRBJ2-3|TRBV4-2|NA|NA
CASSQEAWAGSTDTQYF
TGTGCCAGCAGCCAAGAAGCCTGGGCGGGGAGCACAGATACGCAGTATTTT
>TRBJ2-3|TRBV12-3/TRBV12-4|NA|NA
CASNTDSSTDTQYF
TGTGCCAGCAATACAGACAGTAGCACAGATACGCAGTATTTT
>TRBJ2-1|TRBV9|many|NA
CASSGSNSEQFF
TGTGCCAGCAGCGGATCTAATTCTGAGCAGTTCTTC
>TRBJ1-1|TRBV6-5|NA|NA
CASSSRARGWTEAFF
TGTGCCAGCAGTTCTCGGGCGAGGGGGTGGACTGAAGCTTTCTTT
>TRBJ2-1|TRBV6-2/TRBV6-3|once|NA
CASSYITYNEQFF
TGTGCCAGCAGTTACATTACCTACAATGAGCAGTTCTTC
>TRBJ2-6|TRBV7-2|NA|NA
CASSSRPAGVNVLTF
TGTGCCAGCAGCTCACGGCCGGCTGGGGTCAACGTCCTGACTTTC
>TRBJ2-4|TRBV28|NA|TRBD1
CASRAGQGNIQYF
TGTGCCAGCAGGGCAGGACAGGGAAACATTCAGTACTTC
>TRBJ1-2|TRBV28|few|NA
CASERRGGYTF
TGTGCCAGCGAACGCAGGGGTGGCTACACCTTC
>TRBJ2-3|TRBV20-1|NA|NA
CSASSPTDTQYF
TGCAGTGCTAGTTCTCCGACAGATACGCAGTATTTT
>TRBJ2-1|TRBV5-1|NA|TRBD1
CASSLQGAVEQFF
TGCGCCAGCAGCTTGCAGGGGGCGGTTGAGCAGTTCTTC
>TRBJ1-2|TRBV29-1|NA|NA
CSVELQDVTNYGYTF
TGCAGCGTTGAACTCCAGGACGTAACTAACTATGGCTACACCTTC
>TRBJ2-1|TRBV4-1|NA|NA
CASSQDVPAVKPGEQFF
TGCGCCAGCAGCCAAGATGTCCCAGCGGTAAAGCCAGGCGAGCAGTTCTTC
>TRBJ2-1|TRBV9|few|TRBD1
CASRPGQEFF
TGTGCCAGCAGGCCGGGACAGGAGTTCTTC
>TRBJ2-1|TRBV11-2|few|TRBD2
CASSPDRPGLAGLGEQFF
TGTGCCAGCAGCCCGGACAGGCCGGGACTAGCGGGTTTGGGTGAGCAGTTCTTC
>TRBJ2-4|TRBV7-6|NA|NA
CASSSSVGKNIQYF
TGTGCCAGCAGCTCTAGCGTCGGCAAAAACATTCAGTACTTC
>TRBJ1-4|TRBV10-3|NA|NA
CAISEGDLNEKLFF
TGTGCCATCAGTGAAGGGGACCTTAATGAAAAACTGTTTTTT